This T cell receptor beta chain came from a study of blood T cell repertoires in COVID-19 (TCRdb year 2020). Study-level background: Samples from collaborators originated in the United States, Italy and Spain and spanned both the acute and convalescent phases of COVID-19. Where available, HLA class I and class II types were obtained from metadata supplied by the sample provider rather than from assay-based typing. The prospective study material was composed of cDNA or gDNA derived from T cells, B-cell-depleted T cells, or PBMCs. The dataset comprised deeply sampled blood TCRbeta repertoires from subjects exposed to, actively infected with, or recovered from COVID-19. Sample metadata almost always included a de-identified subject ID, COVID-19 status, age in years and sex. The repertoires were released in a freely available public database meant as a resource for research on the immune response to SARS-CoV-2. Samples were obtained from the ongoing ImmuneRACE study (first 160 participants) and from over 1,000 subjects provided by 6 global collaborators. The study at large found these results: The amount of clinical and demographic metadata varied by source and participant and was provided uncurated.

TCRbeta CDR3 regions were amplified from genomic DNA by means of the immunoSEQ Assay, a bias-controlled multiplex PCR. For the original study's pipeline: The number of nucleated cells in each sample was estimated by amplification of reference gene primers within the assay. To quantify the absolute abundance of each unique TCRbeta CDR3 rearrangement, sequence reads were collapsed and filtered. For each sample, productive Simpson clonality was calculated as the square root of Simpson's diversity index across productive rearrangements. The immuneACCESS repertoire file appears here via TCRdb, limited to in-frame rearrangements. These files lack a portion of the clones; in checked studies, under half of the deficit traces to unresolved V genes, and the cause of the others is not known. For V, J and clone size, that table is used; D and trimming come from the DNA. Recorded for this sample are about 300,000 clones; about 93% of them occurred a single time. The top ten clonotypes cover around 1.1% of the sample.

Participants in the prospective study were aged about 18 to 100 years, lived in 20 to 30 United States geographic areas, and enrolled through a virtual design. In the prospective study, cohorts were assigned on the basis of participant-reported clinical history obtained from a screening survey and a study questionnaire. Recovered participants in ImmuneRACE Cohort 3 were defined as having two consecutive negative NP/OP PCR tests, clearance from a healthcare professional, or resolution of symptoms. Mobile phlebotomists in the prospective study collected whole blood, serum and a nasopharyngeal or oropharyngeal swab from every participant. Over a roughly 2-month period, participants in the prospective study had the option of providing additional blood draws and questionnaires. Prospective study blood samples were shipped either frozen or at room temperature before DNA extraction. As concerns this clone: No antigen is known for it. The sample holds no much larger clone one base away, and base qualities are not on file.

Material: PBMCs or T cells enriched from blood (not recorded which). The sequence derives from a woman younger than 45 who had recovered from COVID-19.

The DNA is TGTGCCAGCAGCCCACGACGTCAGGGCTCGAACACTGAAGCTTTCTTT. Its coded protein is CASSPRRQGSNTEAFF. The chain joins TRBV7-9 to TRBJ1-1; TRBD1 is a weak D gene call, 5 bases matching. According to the germline V gene (reference sequence), CDR1 reads SEHNR and CDR2 reads FQNEAQ. V gives up 5 bases and J gives up 1 base, and the segment between their germline ends measures 17 bases. Inclusive of the bounding cysteine and phenylalanine, the CDR3 is 16 residues long. The DNA shown is the 48-base CDR3, in frame from base 1.